Listed below are T cell receptor beta chains from one sample, sequenced in a study of T cell repertoires in cytomegalovirus infection. Via MiXCR, TCRdb re-called the reads, giving one row per CDR3 protein. The sample lists about 160,000 distinct CDR3 sequences, 15% to 20% occurring once. Sequenced material: CD8+ T cells from PBMCs. These receptor sequences come from a human donor in good health (CMV status not recorded). Some clones in this sample may be carry-over from other donors' samples. CDR3s include the opening cysteine and the closing phenylalanine or tryptophan. D genes are given only for firm matches. Clone size is not always given. Where it is, it says once, few, many or a class for expanded clones.

J,V,size,D,DNA,CDR3
TRBJ2-7,TRBV6-1,-,TRBD1,TGTGCCAGCAAACCGACAGGGGCCCACGAGCAGTACTTC,CASKPTGAHEQYF
TRBJ2-1,TRBV7-6,-,-,TGTGCCAGCAGCTTGACGGGGTATGAGCAGTTCTTC,CASSLTGYEQFF
TRBJ1-1,TRBV19,-,TRBD1,TGTGCCAGTGGGACAGGGATCGAAGCTTTCTTT,CASGTGIEAFF
TRBJ2-5,TRBV7-2,few,-,TGTGCCAGCAGCTTAAATAGATTCGGGGAGACCCAGTACTTC,CASSLNRFGETQYF
TRBJ2-5,TRBV20-1,few,-,TGCAGTGCTAAGTGGGAAAGGGGAGAGACCCAGTACTTC,CSAKWERGETQYF
TRBJ1-4,TRBV7-9,-,-,TGTGCCAGCAGCTTAGCCGAACGGAGGAAACTGTTTTTT,CASSLAERRKLFF
TRBJ1-1,TRBV19,few,-,TGTGCCAGTAGTATATCGGTGAACACTGAAGCTTTCTTT,CASSISVNTEAFF
TRBJ1-1,TRBV19,few,-,TGTGCCAGTATGTTCGGCGACACTGAAGCTTTCTTT,CASMFGDTEAFF
TRBJ2-7,TRBV7-9,few,-,TGTGCCAGCAGCTTAGACTCAGGGGCAGAGGACGAGCAGTACTTC,CASSLDSGAEDEQYF
TRBJ2-7,TRBV7-9,few,-,TGTGCCAGCAGCCAGCGGGCCAACCAGTGGGAGCAGTACTTC,CASSQRANQWEQYF
TRBJ2-1,TRBV4-2,-,TRBD2,TGTGCCAGCAGCCAAGAAGCGGGAGCAACGACACGTGAGCAGTTCTTC,CASSQEAGATTREQFF
TRBJ2-7,TRBV12-5,few,TRBD1,TGTGCTAGTGGTCCCGGGACAGGGGGCCTAAGCTCCTACGAGCAGTACTTC,CASGPGTGGLSSYEQYF
TRBJ2-3,TRBV6-8,few,-,TGTGCGTCAGGCCAGGGTGGCACAGATACGCAGTATTTT,CASGQGGTDTQYF
TRBJ2-7,TRBV7-6,few,TRBD1,TGTGCCAGCAGCGACAGGGCAAATTACGAGCAGTACTTC,CASSDRANYEQYF
TRBJ2-1,TRBV11-2,few,TRBD2,TGTGCCAGCAGCCCTGTGGAGAGCGGGAGAAGAAATGAGCAGTTCTTC,CASSPVESGRRNEQFF
TRBJ2-1,TRBV4-3,-,TRBD1,TGCGCCAGCAGCCGGGAGAAGACAGGGGTCAATGAGCAGTTCTTC,CASSREKTGVNEQFF
TRBJ1-6,TRBV20-1,-,-,TGCAGTGCTAGAGATAAAGCTTCGTCGGGATTATTTAGTTCACCCCTCCACTTT,CSARDKASSGLFSSPLHF
TRBJ2-3,TRBV7-6,few,-,TGTGCCAGCAGCTCTGGGAGCAGCCCCCAGTTCACAGATACGCAGTATTTT,CASSSGSSPQFTDTQYF
TRBJ2-1,TRBV7-9,few,TRBD2,TGTGCCAGCAGCCCCTCGACGGGACTAGCGGATGAGCAGTTCTTC,CASSPSTGLADEQFF
TRBJ1-1,TRBV19,-,-,TGTGCCAGTACCCCCCAGACGATGTGGGACACTGAAGCTTTCTTT,CASTPQTMWDTEAFF
TRBJ2-5,TRBV7-2,few,TRBD2,TGTGCCAGCAGCTTAGATCGGTCTAGCGGGGGGAACGCTAGTGGAGAGACCCAGTACTTC,CASSLDRSSGGNASGETQYF
TRBJ2-1,TRBV6-2/TRBV6-3,-,-,TGTGCCAGCAGTTTCGGGCTTCCGGGCAATGAGCAGTTCTTC,CASSFGLPGNEQFF
TRBJ2-3,TRBV7-2,few,-,TGTGCCAGCAGCCGAAGCTCGGGACTCCGGGGAGATACGCAGTATTTT,CASSRSSGLRGDTQYF
TRBJ2-7,TRBV6-5,few,-,TGTGCCAGCAGTTATACGATCAGGGGCATCGGCTACGAGCAGTACTTC,CASSYTIRGIGYEQYF
TRBJ2-7,TRBV6-2/TRBV6-3,-,TRBD2,TGTGCCAGCAGTTACGGGGTAGCGGGAGCCTACGAGCAGTACTTC,CASSYGVAGAYEQYF
TRBJ2-5,TRBV7-6,few,-,TGTGCCAGCAGCTTAGAGCAGGGACGAGCGGAGACCCAGTACTTC,CASSLEQGRAETQYF
TRBJ2-7,TRBV7-9,-,TRBD1,TGTGCCAGCAGCCTCTTTACAGGGGTCTCCTACGAGCAGTACTTC,CASSLFTGVSYEQYF
TRBJ2-1,TRBV27,-,TRBD1,TGTGCCACCGCGGGGACAGGGGAGTTATCGGGAGTCTCCAGGGAGCAGTTCTTC,CATAGTGELSGVSREQFF
TRBJ2-5,TRBV11-2,many,-,TGTGCCAGCAGCTCCTCAGGGGCCCAAGAGACCCAGTACTTC,CASSSSGAQETQYF
TRBJ1-6,TRBV20-1,-,TRBD1,TGCAGTGCTCAAGGGGACGGGACAGGGCTCGTTGGGGGGTCCCTCCACTTT,CSAQGDGTGLVGGSLHF
TRBJ1-2,TRBV7-8,few,-,TGTGCCAGCAGCTCCGGGGGGATTTATGGCTACACCTTC,CASSSGGIYGYTF
TRBJ2-5,TRBV5-1,-,-,TGCGCCAGCAGCTTGGCAGGGCCAGACCAAGAGACCCAGTACTTC,CASSLAGPDQETQYF
TRBJ1-4,TRBV7-9,few,-,TGTGCCAGCAGCCGCCGGCACCCAAATGAAAAACTGTTTTTT,CASSRRHPNEKLFF
TRBJ1-2,TRBV6-6,-,-,TGTGCCAGCAGCCGCGGAAGGGAGGGACTTAACTATGGCTACACCTTC,CASSRGREGLNYGYTF
TRBJ2-1,TRBV7-2,many,TRBD2,TGTGCCAGCAGCTTTAAGCGGGAGGCCCTGAGCTCCTACAATGAGCAGTTCTTC,CASSFKREALSSYNEQFF
TRBJ2-1,TRBV18,few,TRBD1,TGTGCCAGCTCACTATTGGACAGGGACAATTACAATGAGCAGTTCTTC,CASSLLDRDNYNEQFF
TRBJ2-1,TRBV27,few,-,TGTGCCAGCAGTCCTCTGGGGGAATACAATGAGCAGTTCTTC,CASSPLGEYNEQFF
TRBJ2-1,TRBV29-1,few,-,TGCAGCGTTGATGTTAGGGGGTACAATGAGCAGTTCTTC,CSVDVRGYNEQFF
TRBJ1-1,TRBV11-1,-,TRBD1,TGTGCCAGCAGCTTAGCGCCAGGGGGCTACACTGAAGCTTTCTTT,CASSLAPGGYTEAFF
TRBJ1-5,TRBV2,few,-,TGTGCCAGCAGTTCTGGCCGTGGGGATCAGCCCCAGCATTTT,CASSSGRGDQPQHF
TRBJ2-2,TRBV7-2,-,-,TGTGCCAGCAGCTTCGCTAGCGTACCAACGAACACCGGGGAGCTGTTTTTT,CASSFASVPTNTGELFF
TRBJ2-7,TRBV7-2,many,-,TGTGCCAGCAGCTTAGAACAGGCGACCTACGAGCAGTACTTC,CASSLEQATYEQYF
TRBJ2-5,TRBV3-1,-,TRBD2,TGTGCCAGCAGCGCGCCGGGACTAGCTGCCCAAGAGACCCAGTACTTC,CASSAPGLAAQETQYF
TRBJ2-1,TRBV11-2,-,-,TGTGCCAGCAGCTTGCCTTCAGTTGAGCAGTTCTTC,CASSLPSVEQFF
TRBJ2-3,TRBV11-2,-,-,TGTGCCAGCATGGGGTCGGTCACAGATACGCAGTATTTT,CASMGSVTDTQYF
TRBJ2-7,TRBV28,few,TRBD2,TGTGCCAGCAGCCCAGCGGGAGCCCTCTACGAGCAGTACTTC,CASSPAGALYEQYF
TRBJ2-2,TRBV7-2,-,TRBD1,TGTGCCAGCAGTTTACGCCGTTTTACGGGACAGGGATACACCGGGGAGCTGTTTTTT,CASSLRRFTGQGYTGELFF
TRBJ1-6,TRBV4-3,-,TRBD1,TGCGCCAGCAGCCAAGATCAACAGGGGAGGGGCAATTCACCCCTCCACTTT,CASSQDQQGRGNSPLHF
TRBJ2-1,TRBV6-2/TRBV6-3,many,TRBD2,TGTGCCAGCAGTTACCATTTGGCGGGGGGTAACAATGAGCAGTTCTTC,CASSYHLAGGNNEQFF
TRBJ2-3,TRBV6-1,-,-,TGTGCCAGCAGTGAACTCAGTACTGGCAGGGGAGATACGCAGTATTTT,CASSELSTGRGDTQYF
TRBJ1-1,TRBV7-9,-,-,TGTGCCAGCAGCGCCCCGGGAGCTGGGCCTGAAGCTTTCTTT,CASSAPGAGPEAFF
TRBJ2-5,TRBV20-1,few,-,TGCAGTGCTAGAACGGAGACCCAGTACTTC,CSARTETQYF
TRBJ2-1,TRBV6-1,-,-,TGTGCCAGTATGACAGTTTCCTACAATGAGCAGTTCTTC,CASMTVSYNEQFF
TRBJ2-7,TRBV7-2,-,-,TGTGCCAGCAGCTCCCGAATAGCGAGGAGCTCCTACGAGCAGTACTTC,CASSSRIARSSYEQYF